This T cell receptor (beta chain) was identified in a study of cytomegalovirus exposure and HLA in healthy donors. The overall study: Early released data comprised some 85 million unique TCRs from HLA-typed donors. Findings and caveats of the study: Reports described diagnosis of cytomegalovirus status by the classifier as highly specific and sensitive. Cytomegalovirus association was listed for around 170 TCR beta chains. Rates of TCR association differed by HLA locus in a later analysis, with DRB1 highest and HLA-C lowest.

Both 60 Vbeta primers and 13 Jbeta primers went into the PCR. Assay used: immunoSEQ multiplex PCR; TCRdb lists only in-frame clones, some missing. The sample lists roughly 120,000 clones; approximately 8.8% were seen once. Germline CDR1 is SGDLS and CDR2 is YYNGEE. This CDR3 has 15 residues. After removal of 0 bases from V and 5 bases from J, the junction contained 5 bases not matched to a gene. With respect to this clone: Its specificity is unknown.

The J gene is TRBJ2-5, the V gene TRBV9; 9 bases align to TRBD2. Sequencing input: PBMCs. The source is a man aged 35 to 55 in good health and CMV-seronegative. The CDR3 sequence: CASSVGSGGRETQYF. The CDR3 coding sequence is TGTGCCAGCAGCGTAGGCAGCGGGGGGCGGGAGACCCAGTACTTC.